These 13 T cell receptor beta chains share one sample of origin, sequenced in a study of blood T cells in healthy people across ages. It was with a sample-barcoded 5' primer and a J-beta primer mix that a second PCR of roughly 7 to 12 cycles was run. TCRdb recomputed calls from the 5' RACE reads with MiXCR, one row per CDR3 protein. The table has about 1.6 million distinct CDR3 sequences, roughly 30% seen once. The sample was blood. Receptors were obtained from a woman in her twenties or thirties in good health.

This clonotype has a handful of counts. CDR3 bases: TGCAGTGCTAGCACTAGCGGGAGTACTCGGGAGCAGTTCTTC. It is translated as CSASTSGSTREQFF. V is TRBV20-1 and J is TRBJ2-1; 11 bases agree with TRBD2. The V gene's germline CDR1 is DFQATT and CDR2 SNEGSKA (reference sequence). This CDR3 contains 14 residues. V shed 3 bases, J shed 10 bases, and the junction held 8 bases outside the gene matches.

The chain uses TRBV5-4 and TRBJ2-3, with 7 bases fitting TRBD2. The CDR3 runs 16 residues. Germline CDR1 is SGHNT and CDR2 is YYREEE (reference sequence). With V trimmed by 3 bases and J by 1 base, 8 bases remained unmatched. CDR3 sequence: CASSSLWGGGTDTQYF. The CDR3 bases are TGTGCCAGCAGCTCCCTCTGGGGAGGGGGCACAGATACGCAGTATTTT.

This clonotype was seen only once. This chain uses TRBV19 with TRBJ2-6, with D perhaps matching TRBD1 or TRBD2 (5 bases each). Trimming took 4 bases from V and 2 from J, leaving 18 bases between them. Germline lookup yields CDR1 LNHDA and CDR2 SQIVND (reference sequence). The CDR3 extends over 18 amino acids. Written as DNA, the CDR3 is TGTGCCAGTAGTACCTCCGGGACGGTTCCCACTGGGGCCAACGTCCTGACTTTC. As protein: CASSTSGTVPTGANVLTF.

This clonotype was counted only a few times. The junction does not match germline at one end; this may be a read error. CDR3 protein: CASSMIAGGPSHNEQFF. The DNA of the CDR3 is TGTGCCAGTAGTATGATAGCGGGAGGGCCCTCCCACAATGAGCAGTTCTTC. The chain carries TRBV19 and TRBJ2-1; TRBD2 agrees at 11 bases. Germline CDR1 is LNHDA and CDR2 is SQIVND (reference sequence). This CDR3 contains 17 residues. The variable domain in full, with the rest retrieved from reference TRBV19 and TRBJ2-1, is DGGITQSPKYLFRKEGQNVTLSCEQNLNHDAMYWYRQDPGQGLRLIYYSQIVNDFQKGDIAEGYSVSREKKESFPLTVTSAQKNPTAFYLCASSMIAGGPSHNEQFFGPGTRLTVL.

Notes on this clonotype: A much larger clone lies one base from this, so it may be a read error. This rearrangement joins TRBV20-1 to TRBJ2-1; D is perhaps TRBD2 (6 bases). Germline-derived CDR1 and CDR2 are DFQATT and SNEGSKA (reference sequence). This CDR3 region has 13 residues. Trimming stripped 5 bases from V and 2 bases from J, with 10 bases between. CDR3 region: CSARGNPYNEQFF. The CDR3 DNA is TGCAGTGCTCGCGGGAACCCCTACAATGAGCAGTTCTTC.

The table lists this clonotype with a few counts. The gene calls are TRBV6-1 and TRBJ2-3, with a tentative D call TRBD1 (5 bases). V was trimmed by 2 bases and J by 8 bases, leaving 26 bases between them. The CDR3 spans 18 residues. From germline, CDR1 is MNHNS and CDR2 SASEGT. The CDR3, as DNA: TGTGCCAGCAGTGAATCGATCGGTGGGGCTGGCAAAAGGGGTACGCAGTATTTT. Its translation is CASSESIGGAGKRGTQYF.

The chain uses TRBV6-6 and TRBJ1-1; 7 bases align to TRBD1. Germline CDR1 and CDR2: MNHNY and SVGAGI (reference sequence). Trimming cost V 5 bases and J 6 bases; bases outside gene matches: 12. The CDR3 length is 15 residues. CDR3 DNA: TGTGCCAGCAGTCCCATTGGACAGGCGTCTTCTGAAGCTTTCTTT. Amino acids: CASSPIGQASSEAFF.

The chain carries TRBV4-1 and TRBJ2-3; D call uncertain. The V gene lost 6 bases and the J gene lost 1 base, with 14 bases spanning the gap. The CDR3 consists of 15 residues. Germline CDR1 MGHRA, CDR2 YSYEKL. The CDR3 DNA reads TGCGCCAGCAGTGGTGCGGCCGCCCGCACAGATACGCAGTATTTT. It is translated as CASSGAAARTDTQYF.

The table lists this clonotype with many counts. The CDR3 spells CASRPQGHQPQHF. The CDR3 DNA follows: TGTGCCAGCAGACCTCAGGGACACCAGCCCCAGCATTTT. The chain is built from TRBV6-1 and TRBJ1-5; the D gene is possibly TRBD1 (6 bases). The germline gives CDR1 MNHNS, CDR2 SASEGT. This CDR3 is 13 amino acids long. V lost 6 bases to trimming and J lost 7 bases, with 13 bases between them.

This clonotype occurred a few times. A much larger clone sits a single nucleotide away, making a read error possible. This sequence joins TRBV29-1 and TRBJ2-1; D could derive from TRBD1 or TRBD2 (5 bases each). Germline V CDR1 and CDR2: SQVTM, ANQGSEA. CDR3 length equals 10 residues. The V and J ends lost 7 bases and 13 bases respectively, with 14 bases between them. CDR3 protein: CSGGTETQFF. In DNA form, the CDR3 reads TGCAGCGGGGGGACGGAGACCCAGTTCTTC.

In its sample, this clonotype was seen many times. The chain carries TRBV20-1 and TRBJ1-2; TRBD1 aligns across 7 bases. The CDR3 runs to 12 residues. From germline, CDR1 is DFQATT and CDR2 SNEGSKA (reference sequence). V lost 3 bases to trimming and J lost 4 bases; unmatched junction nucleotides: 2. The CDR3 loop is CSARRDSYGYTF. CDR3 sequence (DNA): TGCAGTGCTAGGCGGGACAGCTATGGCTACACCTTC.

This clonotype was detected many times. The chain is built from TRBV6-5 and TRBJ1-2; no clear D gene. V shed 5 bases and J shed 4 bases, with 11 bases lying between them. The CDR3 contains 13 residues. Per the germline V gene, CDR1 is MNHEY and CDR2 is SVGAGI. The CDR3: CASSRTNFYGYTF. The CDR3, as DNA: TGTGCCAGCAGTCGGACCAACTTCTATGGCTACACCTTC.

V and J are TRBV5-1 and TRBJ2-7, with 7 bases lining up with TRBD1. Per germline, CDR1 SGHRS and CDR2 YFSETQ. This CDR3 contains 14 residues. Losses at the gene ends were 7 bases for V and 2 bases for J; bases not matched to a gene: 9. For the CDR3, the DNA is TGCGCCAGCTACGCAGGGGGTACAGCCTACGAGCAGTACTTC. It translates to CASYAGGTAYEQYF.